Presented here are 7 T cell receptor beta chains from one specimen sequenced in a study of post-analysis software for immune sequencing data. Their antigens remain unidentified. Unique molecular identifiers were present in the TCR beta cDNA libraries. TCRdb independently ran MiXCR on the PCR reads; one entry per CDR3 protein. The sample lists just over 250,000 distinct CDR3 sequences; roughly a third were seen once. General study points: Roughly five TRBV segments were significantly more frequent in patients than in controls. TRBV5-6, TRBV5-1 and TRBV20-1 were among these segments.

The sequencing sample was made of blood. These receptors were collected from a girl between 5 and 17 years old with multiple sclerosis.

The rearrangement links TRBV6-2 or TRBV6-3 to TRBJ2-3; 7 bases fit TRBD2. CDR3 length: 22 residues. V was pared by 1 base and J by 1 base, with 23 bases of the junction left unmatched. Per the germline V gene, CDR1 is MNHEY and CDR2 is SVGEGT. In DNA, the CDR3 is TGTGCCAGCAGTTACTTCCCTCAGCTGAGTAAGGGAGGGCCGAGGGGCACAGATACGCAGTATTTT. The encoded protein is CASSYFPQLSKGGPRGTDTQYF.

This clonotype appeared a single time. The rearrangement joins TRBV9 to TRBJ2-1, with D possibly TRBD2 on 6 matching bases. The CDR3 contains 15 residues. With 3 bases removed from V and 0 bases from J, the gap between germline ends came to 10 bases. The germline CDR1 and CDR2 sequences are SGDLS and YYNGEE. The CDR3 DNA sequence: TGTGCCAGCAGCGGCCGGGGGAGCTCCTACAATGAGCAGTTCTTC. Protein product: CASSGRGSSYNEQFF.

The V gene is TRBV9, the J gene TRBJ2-7; 11 positions match TRBD1. Germline CDR1 and CDR2: SGDLS and YYNGEE. The CDR3 extends over 16 amino acids. V shed 0 bases, J shed 0 bases, and the junction held 2 bases outside the gene matches. The CDR3 region is CASSVGTGGSSYEQYF. The CDR3 DNA reads TGTGCCAGCAGCGTAGGGACAGGGGGCTCCTCCTACGAGCAGTACTTC.

At least ten counts were recorded for this clonotype. This chain links TRBV3-1 with TRBJ2-7; 9 nucleotides match TRBD1. Germline trimming cut 4 bases from V and 3 bases from J; bases unmatched to any gene: 7. Germline CDR1 and CDR2: LGHDT and YNNKEL (reference sequence). The CDR3 loop spans 15 amino acids. The CDR3 here is CASSPRTGGHYEQYF. For the CDR3, the DNA is TGTGCCAGCAGCCCACGAACAGGGGGCCACTACGAGCAGTACTTC.

This chain joins TRBV7-7 and TRBJ2-2, with D tentatively TRBD2 (5 bases). The CDR3 is 12 residues long. Trimming took off 7 bases at V and 6 bases at J, with 9 bases between the two ends. Germline lookup yields CDR1 SSHAT and CDR2 FNYEAQ (reference sequence). DNA for the CDR3: TGTGCCAGCAAGTCCGGGGCCGGGGAGCTGTTTTTT. This codes for CASKSGAGELFF.

This rearrangement joins TRBV12-3 or TRBV12-4 to TRBJ2-1; TRBD1 aligns across 8 bases. There are 15 residues in the CDR3. Trimming at V came to 6 bases and at J to 0 bases, leaving 4 bases not matched to a gene. The CDR3 DNA follows: TGTGCCAGCAGAAAACAGGGGGACTCCTACAATGAGCAGTTCTTC. Encoded protein: CASRKQGDSYNEQFF.

Many counts were recorded for this clonotype. The CDR3 reads CASSFYAQETQYF. CDR3 DNA: TGTGCCAGCAGCTTCTATGCCCAAGAGACCCAGTACTTC. This rearrangement joins TRBV11-2 to TRBJ2-5; D remains ambiguous. V lost 3 bases and J 1 base, leaving 6 bases between the germline ends. Germline CDR1 is SGHAT and CDR2 is FQNNGV. The CDR3 loop spans 13 amino acids.